This is a list of T cell receptor beta chains from one sample in a study of OX40 agonist ivuxolimab in advanced cancers. Clones were sequenced by immunoSEQ multiplex PCR, and TCRdb holds only the in-frame ones, with some missing. The repertoire includes about 150,000 clones, 85% to 95% of them detected once, and just over 0.3% sits in the top ten. The sequenced sample was CD4+ or CD8+ T cells sorted from blood, obtained in a trial of the OX40 agonist ivuxolimab. These receptors originate from an adult with an advanced solid tumor such as melanoma, head and neck, liver or kidney cancer. Each CDR3 is given with its conserved first and last residue. The order of the fields is clone size, V gene, CDR3 length, CDR3 protein. Rows give clone size only sometimes, using once, few, many, or a class for an expanded clone.

clone size: .
V gene: TRBV10-3
CDR3 length: 15
CDR3 protein: CAISVTGGALDTQYF

clone size: .
V gene: TRBV4-2
CDR3 length: 13
CDR3 protein: CASSQDTNYGYTF

clone size: .
V gene: TRBV2
CDR3 length: 15
CDR3 protein: CASSGGGRGPSEAFF

clone size: .
V gene: TRBV5-8
CDR3 length: 14
CDR3 protein: CASSLYQGDTEAFF

clone size: .
V gene: TRBV9
CDR3 length: 13
CDR3 protein: CASSVGAGREQFF

clone size: .
V gene: TRBV15
CDR3 length: 15
CDR3 protein: CATSPPGGSNQPQHF

clone size: once
V gene: TRBV7-9
CDR3 length: 16
CDR3 protein: CASRETLSSYNSPLHF

clone size: .
V gene: TRBV7-8
CDR3 length: 17
CDR3 protein: CASSPNRGLVANQPQHF

clone size: .
V gene: TRBV28
CDR3 length: 13
CDR3 protein: CASTPGRVYEQYF

clone size: .
V gene: TRBV9
CDR3 length: 15
CDR3 protein: CASSVRSSGGGEQYF

clone size: .
V gene: TRBV10-2
CDR3 length: 14
CDR3 protein: CASSERTQGNIQYF

clone size: .
V gene: TRBV5-4
CDR3 length: 15
CDR3 protein: CASTVNPQSKETQYF

clone size: .
V gene: TRBV4-3
CDR3 length: 14
CDR3 protein: CASSQRTVSYEQYF

clone size: .
V gene: TRBV5-6
CDR3 length: 15
CDR3 protein: CASSLGMKPNYGYTF

clone size: .
V gene: TRBV27
CDR3 length: 15
CDR3 protein: CASGELAGDNGEQFF

clone size: .
V gene: TRBV4-3
CDR3 length: 15
CDR3 protein: CASSQGEGWGGELFF

clone size: .
V gene: TRBV28
CDR3 length: 18
CDR3 protein: CASSFHLAGGPGNNEQFF

clone size: .
V gene: TRBV6-6
CDR3 length: 15
CDR3 protein: CASSYSWQGDTEAFF

clone size: .
V gene: TRBV4-1
CDR3 length: 16
CDR3 protein: CASSHGLAGGEETQYF

clone size: .
V gene: TRBV25-1
CDR3 length: 16
CDR3 protein: CASSEFGLAGTGELFF

clone size: .
V gene: TRBV28
CDR3 length: 11
CDR3 protein: CASRGLTEAFF

clone size: .
V gene: TRBV5-1
CDR3 length: 15
CDR3 protein: CASSSLAGDTDTQYF

clone size: .
V gene: TRBV30
CDR3 length: 12
CDR3 protein: CAWSGQYNEQFF

clone size: .
V gene: TRBV11-2
CDR3 length: 15
CDR3 protein: CASSLRAGGSYEQYF

clone size: once
V gene: TRBV27
CDR3 length: 14
CDR3 protein: CASSFTKNTGELFF

clone size: .
V gene: TRBV7-2
CDR3 length: 14
CDR3 protein: CASSSAGGPWEQYF

clone size: once
V gene: TRBV18
CDR3 length: 14
CDR3 protein: CASSPQRGTNEQFF

clone size: .
V gene: TRBV7-9
CDR3 length: 16
CDR3 protein: CASSPGLAGAGAEQFF